This TCR beta chain originates from a study of blood T cell repertoires in COVID-19. Method: immunoSEQ multiplex PCR; TCRdb's copy keeps in-frame clones and lacks some. The table lists more than 85,000 clones, approximately 85% of them singletons. The CDR3 has 17 residues. The germline V and J ends were trimmed by 0 bases and 8 bases, with 21 bases remaining between them. The germline CDR1 and CDR2 sequences are SGDLS and YYNGEE. This sequence was found in a human donor in a cohort sampled during active COVID-19. The V and J genes are TRBV9 and TRBJ2-1; TRBD2 is a possible D gene (6 bases). Sample: peripheral blood. In DNA form, the CDR3 reads TGTGCCAGCAGCGTAGGTTTGCGGGGATTTGACCCGGATGAGCAGTTCTTC. The encoded protein is CASSVGLRGFDPDEQFF.